The sequence of this T cell receptor (beta chain) was determined in a study of control samples from healthy donors and cancer patients. Sequencing used immunoSEQ multiplex PCR; TCRdb keeps in-frame clones, though not all of them. The sample shows some 150,000 clones, 91% of them seen only once. This CDR3 comprises 17 residues. Germline V gene sequence: CDR1 SGHDN, CDR2 FVKESK. The ends lost 2 bases at V and 1 base at J; junction bases unmatched: 9. The TCR was taken from a man aged 30 to 45 in good health. The V gene is TRBV14, the J gene TRBJ1-1; 8 positions agree with TRBD1. The specimen was blood. The chain's CDR3 is CASSQRGQGARNTEAFF. The DNA of the CDR3 is TGTGCCAGCAGCCAACGGGGGCAGGGGGCGAGGAACACTGAAGCTTTCTTT.